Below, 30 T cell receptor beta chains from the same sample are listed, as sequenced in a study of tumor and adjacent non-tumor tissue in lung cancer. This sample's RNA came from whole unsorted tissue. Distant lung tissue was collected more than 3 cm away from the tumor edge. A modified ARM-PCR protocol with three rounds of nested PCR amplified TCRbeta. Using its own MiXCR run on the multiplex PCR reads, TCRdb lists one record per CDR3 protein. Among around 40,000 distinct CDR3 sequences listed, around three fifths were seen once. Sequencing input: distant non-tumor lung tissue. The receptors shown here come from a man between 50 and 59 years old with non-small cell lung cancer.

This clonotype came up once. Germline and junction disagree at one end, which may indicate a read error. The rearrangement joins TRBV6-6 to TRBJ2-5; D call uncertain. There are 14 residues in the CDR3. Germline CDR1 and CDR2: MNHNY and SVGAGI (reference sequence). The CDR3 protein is CVSNYHERSETQHF. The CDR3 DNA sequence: TGTGTCAGCAATTACCATGAGAGAAGTGAGACCCAGCACTTC.

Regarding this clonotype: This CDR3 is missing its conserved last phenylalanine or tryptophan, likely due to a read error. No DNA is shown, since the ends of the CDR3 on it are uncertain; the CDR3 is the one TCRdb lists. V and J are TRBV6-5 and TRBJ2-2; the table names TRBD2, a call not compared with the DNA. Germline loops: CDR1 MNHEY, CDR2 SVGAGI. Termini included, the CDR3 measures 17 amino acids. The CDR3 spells CTSSLLLPPWEAGELLS.

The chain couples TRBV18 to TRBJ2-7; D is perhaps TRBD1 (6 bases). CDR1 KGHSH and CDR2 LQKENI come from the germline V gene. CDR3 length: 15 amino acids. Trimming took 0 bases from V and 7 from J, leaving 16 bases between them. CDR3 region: CASSPPVTGKREQYF. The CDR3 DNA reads TGTGCCAGCTCACCACCTGTGACAGGAAAACGGGAGCAGTACTTC. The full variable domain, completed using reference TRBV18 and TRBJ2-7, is NAGVMQNPRHLVRRRGQEARLRCSPMKGHSHVYWYRQLPEEGLKFMVYLQKENIIDESGMPKERFSAEFPKEGPSILRIQQVVRGDSAAYFCASSPPVTGKREQYFGPGTRLTVT.

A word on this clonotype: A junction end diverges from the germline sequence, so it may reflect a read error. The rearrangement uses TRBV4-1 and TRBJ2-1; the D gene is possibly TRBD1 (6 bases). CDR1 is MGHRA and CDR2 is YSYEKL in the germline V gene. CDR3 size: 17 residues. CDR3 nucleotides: TGCGCCAGTAGCCAAGACCCGGGACATGGCGTTTACAATGAGCAGTTCTTC. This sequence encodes CASSQDPGHGVYNEQFF.

Here the CDR3 reads CASSTFSGGVLLPNEQFF. For the CDR3, the DNA is TGTGCCAGCAGTACCTTCTCGGGGGGAGTACTACTACCCAATGAGCAGTTCTTC. This chain joins TRBV6-2 or TRBV6-3 and TRBJ2-1; 7 positions match TRBD2. V lost 5 bases to trimming and J lost 6 bases; unmatched junction nucleotides: 19. The CDR3 totals 18 residues. The germline V gene encodes CDR1 MNHEY and CDR2 SVGEGT.

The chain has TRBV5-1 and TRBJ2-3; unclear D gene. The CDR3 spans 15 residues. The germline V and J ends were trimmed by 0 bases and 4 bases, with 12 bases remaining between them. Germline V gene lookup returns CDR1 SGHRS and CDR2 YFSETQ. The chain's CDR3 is CASSLAPVSSDTQYF. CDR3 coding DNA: TGCGCCAGCAGCTTGGCCCCCGTCTCCTCAGATACGCAGTATTTT.

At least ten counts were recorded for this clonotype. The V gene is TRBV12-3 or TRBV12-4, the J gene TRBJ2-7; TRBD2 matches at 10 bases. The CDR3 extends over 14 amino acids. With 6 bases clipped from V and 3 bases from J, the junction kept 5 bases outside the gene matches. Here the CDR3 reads CASRWTSGLYEQYF. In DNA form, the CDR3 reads TGTGCCAGCAGATGGACTAGCGGACTCTACGAGCAGTACTTC.

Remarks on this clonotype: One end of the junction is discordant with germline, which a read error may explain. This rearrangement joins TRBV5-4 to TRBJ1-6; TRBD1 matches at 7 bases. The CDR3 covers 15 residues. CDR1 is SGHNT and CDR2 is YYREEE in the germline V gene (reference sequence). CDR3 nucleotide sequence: TGTGCCAGCAGCACGCGGGGTCAGGGGGAATCACACCTCCATTTT. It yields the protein CASSTRGQGESHLHF.

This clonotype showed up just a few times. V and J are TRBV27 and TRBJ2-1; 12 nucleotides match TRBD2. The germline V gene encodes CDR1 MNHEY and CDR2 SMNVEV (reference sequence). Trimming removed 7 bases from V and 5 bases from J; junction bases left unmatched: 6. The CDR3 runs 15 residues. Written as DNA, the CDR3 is TGTGCCAGCAATTCCCTAGCGGGAGGGGACAATGAGCAGTTCTTC. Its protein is CASNSLAGGDNEQFF.

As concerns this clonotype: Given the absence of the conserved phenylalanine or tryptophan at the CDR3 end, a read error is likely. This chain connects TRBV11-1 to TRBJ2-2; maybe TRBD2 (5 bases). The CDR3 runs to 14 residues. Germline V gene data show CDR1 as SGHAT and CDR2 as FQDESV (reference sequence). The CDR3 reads CASSFQRRPGKLFC. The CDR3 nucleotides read TGTGCCAGTAGTTTTCAGCGTCGGCCCGGGAAGCTGTTTTGT.

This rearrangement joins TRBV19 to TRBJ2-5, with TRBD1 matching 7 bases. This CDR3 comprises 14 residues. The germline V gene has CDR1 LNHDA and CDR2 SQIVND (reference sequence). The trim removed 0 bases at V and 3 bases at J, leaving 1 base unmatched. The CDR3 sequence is CASSIEQGEETQYF. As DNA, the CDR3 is TGTGCCAGTAGTATAGAGCAGGGGGAAGAGACCCAGTACTTC.

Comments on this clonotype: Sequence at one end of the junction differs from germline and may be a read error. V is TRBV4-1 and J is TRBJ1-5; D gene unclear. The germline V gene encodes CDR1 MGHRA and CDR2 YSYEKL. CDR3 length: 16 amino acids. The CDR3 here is CASSQDFEEQYQPQHF. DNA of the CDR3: TGCGCCAGCAGCCAAGATTTCGAGGAGCAGTATCAGCCTCAGCATTTT.

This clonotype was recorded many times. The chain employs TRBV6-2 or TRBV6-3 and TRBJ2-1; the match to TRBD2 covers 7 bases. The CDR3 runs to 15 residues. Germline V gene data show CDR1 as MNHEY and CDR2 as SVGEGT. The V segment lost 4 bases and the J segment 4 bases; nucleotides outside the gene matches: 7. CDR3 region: CASSLGGRVYNEQFF. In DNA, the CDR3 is TGTGCCAGCAGTTTAGGCGGGAGAGTATACAATGAGCAGTTCTTC.

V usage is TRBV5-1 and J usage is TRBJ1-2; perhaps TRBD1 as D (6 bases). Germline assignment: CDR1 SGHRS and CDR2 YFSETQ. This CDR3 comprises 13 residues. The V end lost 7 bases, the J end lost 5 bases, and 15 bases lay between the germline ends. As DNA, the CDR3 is TGCGCCAGCGGCCCCGACAGGACGTATGGCTACACCTTC. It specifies CASGPDRTYGYTF.

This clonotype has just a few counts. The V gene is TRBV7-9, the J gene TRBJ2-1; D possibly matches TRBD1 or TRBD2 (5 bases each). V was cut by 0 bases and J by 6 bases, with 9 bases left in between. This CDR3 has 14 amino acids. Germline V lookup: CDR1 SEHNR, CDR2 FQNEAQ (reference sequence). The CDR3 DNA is TGTGCCAGCAGCTTAGCGGGACCTGGCAATGAGCAGTTCTTC. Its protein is CASSLAGPGNEQFF. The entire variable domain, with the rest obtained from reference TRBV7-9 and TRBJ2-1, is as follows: DTGVSQNPRHKITKRGQNVTFRCDPISEHNRLYWYRQTLGQGPEFLTYFQNEAQLEKSRLLSDRFSAERPKGSFSTLEIQRTEQGDSAMYLCASSLAGPGNEQFFGPGTRLTVL.

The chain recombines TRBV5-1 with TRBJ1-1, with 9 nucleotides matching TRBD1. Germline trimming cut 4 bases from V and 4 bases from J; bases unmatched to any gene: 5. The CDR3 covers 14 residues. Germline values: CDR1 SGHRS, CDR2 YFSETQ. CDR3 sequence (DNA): TGCGCCAGCAGCACCGAGACAGGGGGCACTGAAGCTTTCTTT. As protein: CASSTETGGTEAFF.

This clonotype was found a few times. For the CDR3, the DNA is TGTGCCTTGACAACCAGGAGGGGGCGTCGGGAGACCCAGTACTTC. Encoded protein: CALTTRRGRRETQYF. The V call is TRBV30, the J call TRBJ2-5; perhaps TRBD1 as D (7 bases). The CDR3 spans 15 residues. Trimming removed 7 bases from V and 5 bases from J, with 23 bases in between. Germline lookup yields CDR1 GTSNPN and CDR2 SVGIG (reference sequence).

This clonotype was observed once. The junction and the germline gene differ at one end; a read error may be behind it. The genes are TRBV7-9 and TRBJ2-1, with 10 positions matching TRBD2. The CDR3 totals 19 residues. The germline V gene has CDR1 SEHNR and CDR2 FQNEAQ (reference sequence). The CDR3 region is CVSSGGAGPLTWGYNEQFF. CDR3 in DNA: TGTGTCAGCAGCGGGGGGGCGGGACCCCTGACATGGGGCTACAATGAGCAGTTCTTC.

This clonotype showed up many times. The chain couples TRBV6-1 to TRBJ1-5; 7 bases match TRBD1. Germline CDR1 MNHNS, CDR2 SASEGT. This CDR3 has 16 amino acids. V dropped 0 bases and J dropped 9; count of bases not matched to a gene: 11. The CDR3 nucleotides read TGTGCCAGCAGTGAAGCGCTTATGTCAGGGGGTCCGCCCCAGCATTTT. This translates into CASSEALMSGGPPQHF.

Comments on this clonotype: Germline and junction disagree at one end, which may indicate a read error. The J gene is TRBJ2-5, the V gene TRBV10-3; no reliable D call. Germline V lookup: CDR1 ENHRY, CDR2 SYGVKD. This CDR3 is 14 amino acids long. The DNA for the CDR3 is TGTGCCACCAGTGATGGGCTAACCCAAGAGACCCAGTACTTC. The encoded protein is CATSDGLTQETQYF.

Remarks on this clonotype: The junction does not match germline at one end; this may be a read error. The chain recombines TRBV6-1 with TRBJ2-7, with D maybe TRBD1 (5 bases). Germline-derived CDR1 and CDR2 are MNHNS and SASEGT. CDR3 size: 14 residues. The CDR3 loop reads CARSRGQGGYEQYF. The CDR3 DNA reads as TGTGCCAGGAGTAGGGGTCAGGGCGGCTACGAGCAATACTTC.

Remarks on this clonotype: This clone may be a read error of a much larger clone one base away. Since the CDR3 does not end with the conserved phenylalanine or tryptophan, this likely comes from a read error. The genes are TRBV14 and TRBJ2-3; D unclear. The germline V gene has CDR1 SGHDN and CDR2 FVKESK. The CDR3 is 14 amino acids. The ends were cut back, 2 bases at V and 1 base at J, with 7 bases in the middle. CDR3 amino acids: CASSQFAGTDTQYI. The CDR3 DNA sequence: TGTGCCAGCAGCCAATTCGCGGGCACAGATACGCAGTATATT.

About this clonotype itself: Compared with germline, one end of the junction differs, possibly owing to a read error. The CDR3 nucleotides read TGTGCCAGCACCTTGGCACCCAGAGTCACCGGGGAGCTGTTTTTT. Its translation is CASTLAPRVTGELFF. The chain joins TRBV5-6 to TRBJ2-2, with no clear D. The CDR3 totals 15 residues. CDR1 and CDR2 from the germline V gene are SGHDT and YYEEEE. The variable domain in full, completed from reference TRBV5-6 and TRBJ2-2, reads DAGVTQSPTHLIKTRGQQVTLRCSPKSGHDTVSWYQQALGQGPQFIFQYYEEEERQRGNFPDRFSGHQFPNYSSELNVNALLLGDSALYLCASTLAPRVTGELFFGEGSRLTVL.

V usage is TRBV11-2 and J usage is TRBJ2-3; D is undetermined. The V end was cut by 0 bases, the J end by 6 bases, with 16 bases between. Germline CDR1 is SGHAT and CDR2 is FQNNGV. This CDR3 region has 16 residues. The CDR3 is CASSLEFGQPSDTQYF. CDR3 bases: TGTGCCAGCAGCTTAGAATTCGGTCAGCCCTCCGATACGCAGTATTTT.

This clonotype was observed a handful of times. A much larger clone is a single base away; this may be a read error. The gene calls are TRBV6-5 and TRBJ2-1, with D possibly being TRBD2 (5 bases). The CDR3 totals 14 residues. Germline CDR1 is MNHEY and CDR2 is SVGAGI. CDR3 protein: CAGSRGPEGDEQFF. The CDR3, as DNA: TGTGCCGGCAGTCGCGGGCCAGAGGGCGATGAGCAGTTCTTC.

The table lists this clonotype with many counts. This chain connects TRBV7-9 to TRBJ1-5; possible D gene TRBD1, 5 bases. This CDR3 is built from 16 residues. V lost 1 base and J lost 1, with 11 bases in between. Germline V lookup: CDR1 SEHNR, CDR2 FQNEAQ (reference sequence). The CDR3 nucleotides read TGTGCCAGCAGCTTAGGTGCCGGGGGGAGCAATCAGCCCCAGCATTTT. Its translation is CASSLGAGGSNQPQHF. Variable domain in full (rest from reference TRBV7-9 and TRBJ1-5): DTGVSQNPRHKITKRGQNVTFRCDPISEHNRLYWYRQTLGQGPEFLTYFQNEAQLEKSRLLSDRFSAERPKGSFSTLEIQRTEQGDSAMYLCASSLGAGGSNQPQHFGDGTRLSIL.

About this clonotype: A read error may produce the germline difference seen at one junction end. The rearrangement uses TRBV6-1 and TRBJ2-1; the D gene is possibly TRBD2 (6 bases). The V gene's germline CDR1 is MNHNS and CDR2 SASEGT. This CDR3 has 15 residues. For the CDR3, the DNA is TGTGCCAGCACCCTTGGGGGAGGCTCCTACAATGAGCAGATCTTC. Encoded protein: CASTLGGGSYNEQIF.

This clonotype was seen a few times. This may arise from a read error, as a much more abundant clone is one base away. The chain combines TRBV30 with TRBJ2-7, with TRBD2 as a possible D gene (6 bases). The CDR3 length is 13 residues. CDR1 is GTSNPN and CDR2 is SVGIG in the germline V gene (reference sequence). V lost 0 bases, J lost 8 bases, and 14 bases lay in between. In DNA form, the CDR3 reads TGTGCCTGGAGTGTTGGAGGGAGGAACAAGCAGTACTTC. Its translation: CAWSVGGRNKQYF. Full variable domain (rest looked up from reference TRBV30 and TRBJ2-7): SQTIHQWPATLVQPVGSPLSLECTVEGTSNPNLYWYRQAAGRGLQLLFYSVGIGQISSEVPQNLSASRPQDRQFILSSKKLLLSDSGFYLCAWSVGGRNKQYFGPGTRLTVT.

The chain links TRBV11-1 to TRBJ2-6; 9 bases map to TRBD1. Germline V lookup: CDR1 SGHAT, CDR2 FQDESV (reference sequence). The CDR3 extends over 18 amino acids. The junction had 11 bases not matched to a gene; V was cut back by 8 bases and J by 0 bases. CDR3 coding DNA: TGTGCCAGCTGTGAAGACAGGGGGTTGAGCTCTGGGGCCAACGTCCTGACTTTC. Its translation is CASCEDRGLSSGANVLTF.

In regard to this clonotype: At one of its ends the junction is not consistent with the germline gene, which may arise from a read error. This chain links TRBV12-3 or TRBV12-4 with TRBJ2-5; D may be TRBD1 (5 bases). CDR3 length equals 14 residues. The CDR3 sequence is CASNLPDTQETQYF. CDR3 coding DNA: TGTGCTAGCAATTTACCGGACACCCAAGAGACCCAGTACTTC.